One sample yielded the 3 T cell receptor beta chains listed below, sequenced in a study of glioma-infiltrating T cells after dendritic cell vaccination. Sequenced by immunoSEQ multiplex PCR; TCRdb stores in-frame clones only, minus some. The sample yields 20,000 to 30,000 clones, roughly 91% seen once. The time point is: after dendritic cell vaccination, including at tumor progression/relapse. The material was blood, obtained after dendritic cell vaccination. These receptors originate from a human donor with glioblastoma.

The chain uses TRBV10-1 and TRBJ2-5, with 8 bases fitting TRBD1. This CDR3 comprises 13 residues. The germline V gene has CDR1 WNHNN and CDR2 SYGVQD (reference sequence). Unmatched junction bases numbered 5, after V lost 3 bases and J lost 8 bases. Written as DNA, the CDR3 is TGCGCCAGCAGTGATGGGACAGGCGGTACCCAGTACTTC. It codes for CASSDGTGGTQYF.

This sequence joins TRBV5-1 and TRBJ2-3; TRBD2 agrees at 8 bases. The J segment lost 0 bases and the V segment lost 2 bases, leaving 5 bases of the junction unmatched. Germline V gene data show CDR1 as SGHRS and CDR2 as YFSETQ. The CDR3 runs 16 residues. CDR3 residues: CASSFTGGTSTDTQYF. The DNA of the CDR3 is TGCGCCAGCAGCTTCACGGGGGGGACTAGCACAGATACGCAGTATTTT.

The chain is built from TRBV2 and TRBJ1-5; 8 positions agree with TRBD1. Germline V gene sequence: CDR1 SNHLY, CDR2 FYNNEI. The CDR3 has 16 amino acids. V shed 6 bases and J 0 bases; nucleotides not matched to a gene: 7. CDR3 sequence (DNA): TGTGCCAGCAGAGACAGGGGTTCCTTTAGCAATCAGCCCCAGCATTTT. Amino acids: CASRDRGSFSNQPQHF.